This T cell receptor (beta chain) is drawn from a study of molecular identifiers for immune sequencing clone quantification. Study observations and caveats: Barcode collisions between identical TCR molecules could shrink estimates of highly expanded clone sizes. Spiked Jurkat TCR RNA equal to one cell could reportedly be picked out among some 1 million naive cells.

Germline V lookup: CDR1 SGDLS, CDR2 YYNGEE. The CDR3 length is 19 residues. The germline V and J ends were trimmed by 2 bases and 1 base, with 24 bases remaining between them. Making the bulk TCR libraries relied on previously described methods and listed TCR primers. One entry per CDR3 protein, called by TCRdb with MiXCR from the PCR reads. The sample includes approximately 670,000 distinct CDR3 sequences, about 20% seen only once; the top ten take roughly 0.83%. At least ten counts were recorded for this clonotype. Its matching antigen is unknown. This sequence was found in a human donor in good health. Some libraries in this study had Jurkat cell RNA spiked in. Sequencing input: naive CD8+ T cells from blood, with Jurkat cell RNA spiked in. Subset here: FACS-sorted CD8+CD4-CCR7+CD45RA+ naive T cells. The rearrangement joins TRBV9 to TRBJ2-5; D perhaps matches TRBD1 (5 bases). For the CDR3, the DNA is TGTGCCAGCAGCGTTCTGGCAGCCCAAGGAAGGGGTAGCCAAGAGACCCAGTACTTC. Translating gives CASSVLAAQGRGSQETQYF.